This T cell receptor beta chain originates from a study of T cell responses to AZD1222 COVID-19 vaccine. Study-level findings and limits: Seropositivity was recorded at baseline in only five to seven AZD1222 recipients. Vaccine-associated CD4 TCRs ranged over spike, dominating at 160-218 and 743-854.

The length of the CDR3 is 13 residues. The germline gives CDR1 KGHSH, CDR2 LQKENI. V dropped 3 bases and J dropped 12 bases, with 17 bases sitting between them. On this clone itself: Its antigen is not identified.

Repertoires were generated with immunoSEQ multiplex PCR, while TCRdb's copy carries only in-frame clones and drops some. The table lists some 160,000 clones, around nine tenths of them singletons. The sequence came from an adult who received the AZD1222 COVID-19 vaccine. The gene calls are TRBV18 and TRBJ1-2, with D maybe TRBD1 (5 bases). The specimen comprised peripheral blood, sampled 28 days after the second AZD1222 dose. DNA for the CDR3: TGTGCCAGCTCACCGGGGGAGGCCGAGAGGCACACCTTC. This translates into CASSPGEAERHTF.